Detailed here is one T cell receptor beta chain. Repertoires were generated with immunoSEQ multiplex PCR, while TCRdb's copy carries only in-frame clones and drops some. The sample shows approximately 250,000 clones, over 75% of them seen only once. Germline CDR1 SGHNT, CDR2 YENEEA. Trimming took off 0 bases at V and 4 bases at J, with 9 bases between the two ends. There are 14 residues in the CDR3. The entry originates in a study of blood T cell repertoires in COVID-19. The origin of this receptor is a woman between 35 and 50 years old who had been exposed to COVID-19. Material: PBMCs or T cells enriched from blood (not recorded which). V gene TRBV11-3 combines with J gene TRBJ1-1, with D hard to call. The CDR3 bases are TGTGCCAGCAGCTTAGAATATCGGTCCACTGAAGCTTTCTTT. Protein: CASSLEYRSTEAFF.